The sequence of this T cell receptor (beta chain) was determined in a study of blood T cell repertoires in COVID-19. Study details: Acute and convalescent COVID-19 specimens originated in the United States, Italy and Spain.

Germline V CDR1 and CDR2: LNHDA, SQIVND (reference sequence). The CDR3 extends over 13 amino acids. Trimming took off 6 bases at V and 2 bases at J, with 8 bases between the two ends. Patients at the Seattle site were enrolled during active infection and followed longitudinally. Produced via immunoSEQ multiplex PCR; TCRdb's table is partial and in-frame only. The sample includes over 250,000 clones, 84% of them seen just once. The gene calls are TRBV19 and TRBJ1-5; TRBD1 might be the D (5 bases). Input material: peripheral blood. This clonotype was obtained from a human donor with COVID-19, enrolled during active disease. The donor label of this sample is uncertain. The CDR3 DNA sequence: TGTGCCAGTAGCCAGGGTCGCAATCAGCCCCAGCATTTT. Translation: CASSQGRNQPQHF.